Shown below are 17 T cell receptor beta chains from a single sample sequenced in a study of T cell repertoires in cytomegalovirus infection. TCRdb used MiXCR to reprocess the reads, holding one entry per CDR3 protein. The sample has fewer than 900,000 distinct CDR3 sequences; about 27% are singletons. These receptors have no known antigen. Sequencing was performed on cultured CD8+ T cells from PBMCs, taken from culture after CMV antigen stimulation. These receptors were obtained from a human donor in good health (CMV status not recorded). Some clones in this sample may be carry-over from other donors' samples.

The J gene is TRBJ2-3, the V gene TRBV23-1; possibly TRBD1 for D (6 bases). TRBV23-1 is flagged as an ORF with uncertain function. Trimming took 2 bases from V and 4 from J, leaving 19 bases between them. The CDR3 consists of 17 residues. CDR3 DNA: TGCGCCAGCAGTCAACCCCAGTGGGGGACATCGGCAGATACGCAGTATTTT. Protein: CASSQPQWGTSADTQYF.

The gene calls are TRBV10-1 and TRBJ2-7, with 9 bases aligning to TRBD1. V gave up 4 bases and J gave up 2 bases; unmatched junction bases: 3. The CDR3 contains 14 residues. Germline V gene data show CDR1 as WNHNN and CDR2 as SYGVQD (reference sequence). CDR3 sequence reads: CASSGQGGPYEQYF. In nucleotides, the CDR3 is TGCGCCAGCAGTGGACAGGGGGGACCCTACGAGCAGTACTTC.

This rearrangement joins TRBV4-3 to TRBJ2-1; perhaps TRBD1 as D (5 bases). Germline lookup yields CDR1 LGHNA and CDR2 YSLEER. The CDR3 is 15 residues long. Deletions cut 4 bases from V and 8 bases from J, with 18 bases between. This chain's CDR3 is CASSRSIQGGDEQFF. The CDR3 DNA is TGCGCCAGCAGCCGAAGCATCCAGGGTGGAGATGAGCAGTTCTTC.

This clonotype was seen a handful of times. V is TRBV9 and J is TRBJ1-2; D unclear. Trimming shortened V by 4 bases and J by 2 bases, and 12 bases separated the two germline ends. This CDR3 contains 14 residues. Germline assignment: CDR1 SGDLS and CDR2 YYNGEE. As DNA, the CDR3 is TGTGCCAGCAGCACCGGGCGGGAGAACTATGGCTACACCTTC. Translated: CASSTGRENYGYTF. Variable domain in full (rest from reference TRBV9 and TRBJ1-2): DSGVTQTPKHLITATGQRVTLRCSPRSGDLSVYWYQQSLDQGLQFLIQYYNGEERAKGNILERFSAQQFPDLHSELNLSSLELGDSALYFCASSTGRENYGYTFGSGTRLTVV.

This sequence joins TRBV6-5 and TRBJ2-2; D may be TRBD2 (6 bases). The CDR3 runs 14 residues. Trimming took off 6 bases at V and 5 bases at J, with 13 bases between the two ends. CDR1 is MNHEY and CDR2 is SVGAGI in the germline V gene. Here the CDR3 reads CASSVGGRTGELFF. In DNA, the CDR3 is TGTGCCAGCAGCGTGGGGGGTCGTACCGGGGAGCTGTTTTTT.

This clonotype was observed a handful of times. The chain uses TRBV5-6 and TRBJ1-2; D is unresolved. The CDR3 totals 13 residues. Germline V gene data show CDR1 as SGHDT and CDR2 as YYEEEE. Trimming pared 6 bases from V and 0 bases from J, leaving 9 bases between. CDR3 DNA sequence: TGTGCCAGCACGGCGCGGGCTAACTATGGCTACACCTTC. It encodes CASTARANYGYTF.

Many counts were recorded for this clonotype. The CDR3 spells CASSATGLRYGYTF. The CDR3 DNA reads TGTGCCAGCAGCGCGACAGGGTTACGGTATGGCTACACCTTC. This sequence joins TRBV7-9 and TRBJ1-2, with 7 bases aligning to TRBD1. CDR1 SEHNR and CDR2 FQNEAQ come from the germline V gene (reference sequence). CDR3 length: 14 residues. V lost 5 bases, J lost 5 bases, and 8 bases stayed unmatched. Using reference TRBV7-9 and TRBJ1-2 for the parts outside the CDR3, the full variable domain is DTGVSQNPRHKITKRGQNVTFRCDPISEHNRLYWYRQTLGQGPEFLTYFQNEAQLEKSRLLSDRFSAERPKGSFSTLEIQRTEQGDSAMYLCASSATGLRYGYTFGSGTRLTVV.

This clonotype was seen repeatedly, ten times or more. The CDR3 DNA follows: TGTGCCAGCAGCTTTAATCAGGCCTTTGGGGCCAACGTCCTGACTTTC. Translating it yields CASSFNQAFGANVLTF. The rearrangement links TRBV7-6 to TRBJ2-6, with D unclear. There are 16 residues in the CDR3. Trimming left V 3 bases short and J 3 bases short, with 12 bases between. Germline V gene data show CDR1 as SGHVS and CDR2 as FNYEAQ.

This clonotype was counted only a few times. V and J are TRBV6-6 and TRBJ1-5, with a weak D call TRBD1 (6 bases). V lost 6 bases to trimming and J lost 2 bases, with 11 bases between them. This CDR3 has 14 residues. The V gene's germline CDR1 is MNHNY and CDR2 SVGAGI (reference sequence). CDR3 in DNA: TGTGCCAGCAGGGGTAGGGGGGGCAATCAGCCCCAGCATTTT. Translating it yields CASRGRGGNQPQHF.

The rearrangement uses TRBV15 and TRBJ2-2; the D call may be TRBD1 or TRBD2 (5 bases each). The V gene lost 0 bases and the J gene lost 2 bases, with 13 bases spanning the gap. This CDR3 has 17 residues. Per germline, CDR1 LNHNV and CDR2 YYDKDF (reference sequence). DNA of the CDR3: TGTGCCACCAGCAGAGATCGGGACCACCTAAACACCGGGGAGCTGTTTTTT. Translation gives CATSRDRDHLNTGELFF.

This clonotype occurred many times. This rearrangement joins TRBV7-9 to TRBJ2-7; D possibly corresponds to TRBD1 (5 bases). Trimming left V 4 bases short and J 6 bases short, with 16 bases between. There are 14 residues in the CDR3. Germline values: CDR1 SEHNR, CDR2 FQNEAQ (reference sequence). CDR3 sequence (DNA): TGTGCCAGCAGCTCCCCCGGCAGGGATAGCGAGCAGTACTTC. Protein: CASSSPGRDSEQYF. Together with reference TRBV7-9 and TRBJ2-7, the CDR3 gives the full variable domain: DTGVSQNPRHKITKRGQNVTFRCDPISEHNRLYWYRQTLGQGPEFLTYFQNEAQLEKSRLLSDRFSAERPKGSFSTLEIQRTEQGDSAMYLCASSSPGRDSEQYFGPGTRLTVT.

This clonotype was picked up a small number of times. The CDR3 is CASSIDPPGGAGDQPQHF. In nucleotides, the CDR3 is TGTGCCAGTAGTATAGATCCACCAGGGGGGGCTGGGGATCAGCCCCAGCATTTT. J is TRBJ1-5 and V is TRBV19, with 7 bases fitting TRBD1. CDR3 length: 18 amino acids. Germline V gene data show CDR1 as LNHDA and CDR2 as SQIVND (reference sequence). Trimming removed 0 bases from V and 5 bases from J; junction bases left unmatched: 13.

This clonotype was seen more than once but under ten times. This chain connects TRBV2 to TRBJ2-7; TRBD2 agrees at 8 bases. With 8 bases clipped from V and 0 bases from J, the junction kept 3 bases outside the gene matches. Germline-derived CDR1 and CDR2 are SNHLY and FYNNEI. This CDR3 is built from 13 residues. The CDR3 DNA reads TGTGCCAGCGGGGGACTAGACTCCTACGAGCAGTACGTC. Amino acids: CASGGLDSYEQYV.

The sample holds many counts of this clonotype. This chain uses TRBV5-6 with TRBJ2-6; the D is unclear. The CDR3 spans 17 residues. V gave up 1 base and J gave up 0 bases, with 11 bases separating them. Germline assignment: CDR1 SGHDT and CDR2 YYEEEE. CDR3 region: CASSLYEGYSGANVLTF. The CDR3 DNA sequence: TGTGCCAGCAGCTTGTATGAAGGTTACTCTGGGGCCAACGTCCTGACTTTC.

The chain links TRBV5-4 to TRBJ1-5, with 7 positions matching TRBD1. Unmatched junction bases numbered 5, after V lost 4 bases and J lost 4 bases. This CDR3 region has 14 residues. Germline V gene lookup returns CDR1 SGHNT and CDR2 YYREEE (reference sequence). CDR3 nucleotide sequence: TGTGCCAGCAGCCCAGACAGGGATAATCAGCCCCAGCATTTT. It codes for CASSPDRDNQPQHF.

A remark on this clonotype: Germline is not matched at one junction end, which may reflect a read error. For the CDR3, the DNA is TGTGCTAGCAGCTCCAACAGAAAGAAGACCGGGGAGCTGTTTTTT. Its protein is CASSSNRKKTGELFF. V and J are TRBV7-7 and TRBJ2-2; D remains unclear. There are 15 residues in the CDR3. Per germline, CDR1 SSHAT and CDR2 FNYEAQ (reference sequence).

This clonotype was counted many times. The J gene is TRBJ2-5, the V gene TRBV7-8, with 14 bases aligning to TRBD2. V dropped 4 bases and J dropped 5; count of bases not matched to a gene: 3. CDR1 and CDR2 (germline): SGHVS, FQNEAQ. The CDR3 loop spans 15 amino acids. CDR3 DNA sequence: TGTGCCAGCAGCTATCGGACTAGCGGGGGGGAGACCCAGTACTTC. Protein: CASSYRTSGGETQYF.